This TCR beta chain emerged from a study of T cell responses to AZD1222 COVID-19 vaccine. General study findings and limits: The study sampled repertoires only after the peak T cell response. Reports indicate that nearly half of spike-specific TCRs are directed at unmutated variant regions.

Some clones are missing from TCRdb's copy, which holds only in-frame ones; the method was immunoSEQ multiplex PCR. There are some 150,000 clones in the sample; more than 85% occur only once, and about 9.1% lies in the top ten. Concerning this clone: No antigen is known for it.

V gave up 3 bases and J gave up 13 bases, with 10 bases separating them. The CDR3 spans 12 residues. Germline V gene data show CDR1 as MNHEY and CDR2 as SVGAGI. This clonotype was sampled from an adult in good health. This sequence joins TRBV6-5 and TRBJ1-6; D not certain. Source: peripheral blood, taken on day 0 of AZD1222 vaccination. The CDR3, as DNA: TGTGCCAGCAGTTATTTGGGTTACCCCCTCCACTTT. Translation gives CASSYLGYPLHF.